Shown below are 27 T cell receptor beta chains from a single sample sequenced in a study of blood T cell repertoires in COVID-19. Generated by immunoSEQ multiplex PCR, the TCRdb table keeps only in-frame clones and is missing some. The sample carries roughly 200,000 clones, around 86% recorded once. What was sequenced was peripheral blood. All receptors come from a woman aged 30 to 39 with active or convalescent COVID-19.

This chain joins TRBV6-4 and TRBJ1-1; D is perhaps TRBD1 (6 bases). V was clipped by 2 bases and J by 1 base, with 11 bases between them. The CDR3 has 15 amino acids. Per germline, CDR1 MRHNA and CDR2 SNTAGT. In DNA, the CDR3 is TGTGCCAGCAGTGACGACGGACAGCCGAACACTGAAGCTTTCTTT. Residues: CASSDDGQPNTEAFF.

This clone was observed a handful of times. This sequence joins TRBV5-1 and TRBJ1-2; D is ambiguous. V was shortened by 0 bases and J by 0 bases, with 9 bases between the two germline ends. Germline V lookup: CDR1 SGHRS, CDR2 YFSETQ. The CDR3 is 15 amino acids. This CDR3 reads CASSLVEAANYGYTF. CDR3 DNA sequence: TGCGCCAGCAGCTTGGTTGAGGCAGCTAACTATGGCTACACCTTC.

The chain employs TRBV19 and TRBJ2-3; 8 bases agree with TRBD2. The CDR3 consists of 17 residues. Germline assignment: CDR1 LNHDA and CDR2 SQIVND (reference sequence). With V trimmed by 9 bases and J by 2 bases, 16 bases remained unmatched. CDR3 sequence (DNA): TGTGCCAGGAGGAAACTAGCGGCATACTTCCCCACAGATACGCAGTATTTT. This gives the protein CARRKLAAYFPTDTQYF.

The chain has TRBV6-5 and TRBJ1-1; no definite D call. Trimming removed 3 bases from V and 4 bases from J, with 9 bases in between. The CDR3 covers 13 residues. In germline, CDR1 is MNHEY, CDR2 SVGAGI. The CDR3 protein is CASSYGEGTEAFF. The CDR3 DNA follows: TGTGCCAGCAGTTATGGGGAGGGCACTGAAGCTTTCTTT.

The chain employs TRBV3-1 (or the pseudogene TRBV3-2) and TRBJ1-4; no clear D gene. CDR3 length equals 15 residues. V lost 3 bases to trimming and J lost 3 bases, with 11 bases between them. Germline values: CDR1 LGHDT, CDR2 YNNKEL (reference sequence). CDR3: CASSQPRVANEKLFF. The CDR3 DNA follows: TGTGCCAGCAGCCAGCCACGGGTCGCTAATGAAAAACTGTTTTTT.

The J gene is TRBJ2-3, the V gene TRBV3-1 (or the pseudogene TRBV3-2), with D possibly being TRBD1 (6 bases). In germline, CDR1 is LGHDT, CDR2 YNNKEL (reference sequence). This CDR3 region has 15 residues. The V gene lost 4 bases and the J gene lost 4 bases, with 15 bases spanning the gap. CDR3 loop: CASSPGVGAADTQYF. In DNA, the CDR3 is TGTGCCAGCAGCCCAGGTGTGGGGGCCGCAGATACGCAGTATTTT.

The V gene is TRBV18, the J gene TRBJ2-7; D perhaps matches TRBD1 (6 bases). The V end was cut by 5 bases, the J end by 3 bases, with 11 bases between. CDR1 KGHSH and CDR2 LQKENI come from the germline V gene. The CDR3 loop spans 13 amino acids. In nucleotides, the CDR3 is TGTGCCAGCTCAGGGGGACAAAGCTACGAGCAGTACTTC. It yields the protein CASSGGQSYEQYF.

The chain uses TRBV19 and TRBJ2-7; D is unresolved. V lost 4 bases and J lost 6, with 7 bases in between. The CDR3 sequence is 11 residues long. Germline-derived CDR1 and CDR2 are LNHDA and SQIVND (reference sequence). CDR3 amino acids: CASSTFSEQYF. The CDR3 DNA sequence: TGTGCCAGTAGTACCTTCTCCGAGCAGTACTTC.

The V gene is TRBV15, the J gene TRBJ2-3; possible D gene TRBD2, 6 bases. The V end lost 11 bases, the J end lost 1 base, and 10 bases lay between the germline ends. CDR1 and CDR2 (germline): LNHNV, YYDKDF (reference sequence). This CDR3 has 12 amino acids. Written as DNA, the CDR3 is TGTGCCTCGGGGGACCGCACAGATACGCAGTATTTT. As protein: CASGDRTDTQYF.

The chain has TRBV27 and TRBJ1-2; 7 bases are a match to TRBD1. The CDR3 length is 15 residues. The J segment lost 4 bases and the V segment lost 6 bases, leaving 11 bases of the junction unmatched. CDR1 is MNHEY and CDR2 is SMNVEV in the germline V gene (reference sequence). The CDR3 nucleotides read TGTGCCAGCAGCCCCGGGACAGCGAATCTCTATGGCTACACCTTC. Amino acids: CASSPGTANLYGYTF.

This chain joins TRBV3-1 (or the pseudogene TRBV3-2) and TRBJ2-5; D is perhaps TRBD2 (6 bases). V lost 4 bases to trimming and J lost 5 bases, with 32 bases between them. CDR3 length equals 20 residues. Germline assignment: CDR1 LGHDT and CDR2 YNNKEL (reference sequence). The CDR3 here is CASSRRGTLDSGGVRETQYF. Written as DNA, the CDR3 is TGTGCCAGCAGCCGAAGGGGAACTCTCGATAGCGGTGGAGTGCGGGAGACCCAGTACTTC.

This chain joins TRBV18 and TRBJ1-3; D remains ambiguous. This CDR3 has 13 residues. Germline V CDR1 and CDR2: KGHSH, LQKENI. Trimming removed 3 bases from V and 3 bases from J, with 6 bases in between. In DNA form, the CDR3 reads TGTGCCAGCTCACCTGGGAGTGGAAACACCATATATTTT. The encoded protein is CASSPGSGNTIYF.

The CDR3 DNA reads as TGTGCCAGCAGCTTAGGGGTGACGGGGGCTTTCTTT. Amino acids: CASSLGVTGAFF. The chain employs TRBV7-9 and TRBJ1-1, with D unclear. V lost 1 base, J lost 11 bases, and 11 bases lay in between. The CDR3 has 12 residues. The germline V gene encodes CDR1 SEHNR and CDR2 FQNEAQ (reference sequence).

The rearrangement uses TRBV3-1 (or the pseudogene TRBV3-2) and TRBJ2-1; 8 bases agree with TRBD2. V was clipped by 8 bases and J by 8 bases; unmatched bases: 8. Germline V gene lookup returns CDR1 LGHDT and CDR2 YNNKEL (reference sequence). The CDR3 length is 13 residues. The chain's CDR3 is CASSAGVSDEQFF. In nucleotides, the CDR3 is TGTGCCAGCTCAGCGGGAGTATCGGATGAGCAGTTCTTC.

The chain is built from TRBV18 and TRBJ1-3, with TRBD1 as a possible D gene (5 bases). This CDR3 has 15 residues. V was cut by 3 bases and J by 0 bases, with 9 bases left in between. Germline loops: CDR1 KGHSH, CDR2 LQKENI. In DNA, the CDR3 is TGTGCCAGCTCACCGGTGACAGCCTCTGGAAACACCATATATTTT. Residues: CASSPVTASGNTIYF.

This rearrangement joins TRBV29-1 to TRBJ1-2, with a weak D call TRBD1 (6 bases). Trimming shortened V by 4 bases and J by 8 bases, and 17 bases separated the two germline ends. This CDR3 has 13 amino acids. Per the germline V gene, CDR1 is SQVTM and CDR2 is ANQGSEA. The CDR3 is CSVVTAGVAGYTF. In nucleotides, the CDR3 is TGCAGCGTTGTGACCGCAGGGGTAGCGGGCTACACCTTC.

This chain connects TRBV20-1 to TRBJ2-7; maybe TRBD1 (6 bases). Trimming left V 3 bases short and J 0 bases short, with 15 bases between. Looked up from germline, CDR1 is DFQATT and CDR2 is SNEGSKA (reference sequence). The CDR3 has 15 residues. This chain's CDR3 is CSASSGTQFSYEQYF. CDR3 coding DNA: TGCAGTGCTAGTTCGGGGACACAATTCTCCTACGAGCAGTACTTC.

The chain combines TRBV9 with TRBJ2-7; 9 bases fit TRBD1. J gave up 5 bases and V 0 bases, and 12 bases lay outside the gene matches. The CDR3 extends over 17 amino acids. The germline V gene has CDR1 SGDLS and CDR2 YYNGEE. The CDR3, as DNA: TGTGCCAGCAGCGTAGGGATTGGGACAGGGAAAAAACACGAGCAGTACTTC. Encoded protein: CASSVGIGTGKKHEQYF.

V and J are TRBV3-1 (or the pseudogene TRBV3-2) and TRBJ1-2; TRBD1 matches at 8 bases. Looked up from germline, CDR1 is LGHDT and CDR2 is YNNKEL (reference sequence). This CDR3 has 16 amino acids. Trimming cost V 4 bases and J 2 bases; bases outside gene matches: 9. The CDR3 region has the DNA TGTGCCAGCAGCCCGTGGACAGGGCCAACGAACTATGGCTACACCTTC. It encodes CASSPWTGPTNYGYTF.

CDR3 nucleotides: TGTGCCAGTAGGCTGACAGGTCTCTCCTACAATGAGCAGTTCTTC. Translated, it gives CASRLTGLSYNEQFF. The rearrangement joins TRBV19 to TRBJ2-1; a weak D match, TRBD1 (6 bases). The germline CDR1 and CDR2 sequences are LNHDA and SQIVND (reference sequence). The ends were cut back, 6 bases at V and 0 bases at J, with 12 bases in the middle. The CDR3 length is 15 residues.

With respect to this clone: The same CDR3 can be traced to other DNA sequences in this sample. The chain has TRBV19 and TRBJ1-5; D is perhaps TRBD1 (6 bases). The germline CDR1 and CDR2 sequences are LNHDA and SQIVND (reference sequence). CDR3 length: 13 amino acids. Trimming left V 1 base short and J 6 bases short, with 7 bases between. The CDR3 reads CASSIGRGQPQHF. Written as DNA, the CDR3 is TGTGCCAGTAGTATAGGCAGGGGTCAGCCCCAGCATTTT. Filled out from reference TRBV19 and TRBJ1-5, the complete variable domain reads DGGITQSPKYLFRKEGQNVTLSCEQNLNHDAMYWYRQDPGQGLRLIYYSQIVNDFQKGDIAEGYSVSREKKESFPLTVTSAQKNPTAFYLCASSIGRGQPQHFGDGTRLSIL.

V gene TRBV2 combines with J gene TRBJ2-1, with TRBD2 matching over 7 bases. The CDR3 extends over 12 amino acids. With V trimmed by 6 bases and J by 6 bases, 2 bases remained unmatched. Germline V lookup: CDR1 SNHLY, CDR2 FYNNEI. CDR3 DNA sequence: TGTGCCAGCAGAGGACTAGTCAATGAGCAGTTCTTC. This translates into CASRGLVNEQFF.

CDR3 region: CASSLAPIVSGELFF. As DNA, the CDR3 is TGTGCCAGCAGCTTAGCGCCTATAGTCTCCGGGGAGCTGTTTTTT. This chain links TRBV7-8 with TRBJ2-2, with D unclear. There are 15 residues in the CDR3. The ends were cut back, 0 bases at V and 6 bases at J, with 11 bases in the middle. Germline values: CDR1 SGHVS, CDR2 FQNEAQ.

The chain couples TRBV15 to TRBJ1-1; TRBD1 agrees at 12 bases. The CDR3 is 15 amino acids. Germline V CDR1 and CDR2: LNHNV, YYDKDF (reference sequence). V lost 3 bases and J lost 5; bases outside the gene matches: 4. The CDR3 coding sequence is TGTGCCACCAGCAGGGGGACAGGGGGCGAGACTGAAGCTTTCTTT. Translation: CATSRGTGGETEAFF.

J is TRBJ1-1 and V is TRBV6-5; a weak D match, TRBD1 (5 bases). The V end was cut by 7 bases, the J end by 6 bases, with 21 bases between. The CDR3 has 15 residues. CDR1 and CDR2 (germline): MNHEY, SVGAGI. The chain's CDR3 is CASNPGGARDSEAFF. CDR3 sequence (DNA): TGTGCCAGCAACCCGGGAGGGGCGCGTGACTCTGAAGCTTTCTTT.

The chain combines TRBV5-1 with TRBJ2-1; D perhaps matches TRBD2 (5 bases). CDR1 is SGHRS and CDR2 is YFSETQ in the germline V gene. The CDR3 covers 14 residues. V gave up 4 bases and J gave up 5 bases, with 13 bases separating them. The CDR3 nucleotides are TGCGCCAGCAGCCGGGGAACTTTCCACAATGAGCAGTTCTTC. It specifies CASSRGTFHNEQFF. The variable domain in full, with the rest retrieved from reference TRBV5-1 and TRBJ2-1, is KAGVTQTPRYLIKTRGQQVTLSCSPISGHRSVSWYQQTPGQGLQFLFEYFSETQRNKGNFPGRFSGRQFSNSRSEMNVSTLELGDSALYLCASSRGTFHNEQFFGPGTRLTVL.

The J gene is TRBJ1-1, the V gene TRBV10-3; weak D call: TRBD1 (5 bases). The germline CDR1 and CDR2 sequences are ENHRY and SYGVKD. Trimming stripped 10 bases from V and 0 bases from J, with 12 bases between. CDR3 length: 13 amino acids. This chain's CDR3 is CARRQIMNTEAFF. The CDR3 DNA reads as TGTGCCAGACGACAGATCATGAACACTGAAGCTTTCTTT.